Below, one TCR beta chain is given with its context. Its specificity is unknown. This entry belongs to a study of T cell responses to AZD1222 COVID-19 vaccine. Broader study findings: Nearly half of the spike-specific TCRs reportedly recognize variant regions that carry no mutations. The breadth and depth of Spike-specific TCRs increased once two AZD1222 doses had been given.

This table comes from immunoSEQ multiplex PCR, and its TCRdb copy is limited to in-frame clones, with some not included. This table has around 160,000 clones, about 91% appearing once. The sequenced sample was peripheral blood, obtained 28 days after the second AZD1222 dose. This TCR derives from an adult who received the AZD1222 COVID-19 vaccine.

CDR3 nucleotides: TGTGCCAGCAGCCCCCGGGACAGCTCAAATTCACCCCTCCACTTT. This codes for CASSPRDSSNSPLHF. The chain joins TRBV28 to TRBJ1-6; 7 nucleotides agree with TRBD1. Germline CDR1 reads MDHEN; CDR2 reads SYDVKM. The ends lost 6 bases at V and 7 bases at J; junction bases unmatched: 9. The CDR3 is made up of 15 amino acids. Full variable domain (remainder filled in from reference TRBV28 and TRBJ1-6): DVKVTQSSRYLVKRTGEKVFLECVQDMDHENMFWYRQDPGLGLRLIYFSYDVKMKEKGDIPEGYSVSREKKERFSLILESASTNQTSMYLCASSPRDSSNSPLHFGNGTRLTVT.